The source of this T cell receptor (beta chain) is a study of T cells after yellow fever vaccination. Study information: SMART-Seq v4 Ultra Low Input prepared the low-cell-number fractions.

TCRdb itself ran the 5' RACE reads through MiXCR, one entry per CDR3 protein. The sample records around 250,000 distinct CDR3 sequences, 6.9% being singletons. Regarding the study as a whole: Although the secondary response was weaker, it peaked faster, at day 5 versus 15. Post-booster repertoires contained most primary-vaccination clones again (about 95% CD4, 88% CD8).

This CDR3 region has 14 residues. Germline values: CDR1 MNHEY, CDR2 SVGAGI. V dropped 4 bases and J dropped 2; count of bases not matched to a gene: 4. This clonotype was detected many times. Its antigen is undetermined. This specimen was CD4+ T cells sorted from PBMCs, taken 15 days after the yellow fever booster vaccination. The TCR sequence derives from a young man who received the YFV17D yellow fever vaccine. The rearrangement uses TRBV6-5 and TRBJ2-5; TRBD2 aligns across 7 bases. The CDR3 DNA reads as TGTGCCAGCAGTTCCGGACTAGATCAAGAGACCCAGTACTTC. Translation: CASSSGLDQETQYF.